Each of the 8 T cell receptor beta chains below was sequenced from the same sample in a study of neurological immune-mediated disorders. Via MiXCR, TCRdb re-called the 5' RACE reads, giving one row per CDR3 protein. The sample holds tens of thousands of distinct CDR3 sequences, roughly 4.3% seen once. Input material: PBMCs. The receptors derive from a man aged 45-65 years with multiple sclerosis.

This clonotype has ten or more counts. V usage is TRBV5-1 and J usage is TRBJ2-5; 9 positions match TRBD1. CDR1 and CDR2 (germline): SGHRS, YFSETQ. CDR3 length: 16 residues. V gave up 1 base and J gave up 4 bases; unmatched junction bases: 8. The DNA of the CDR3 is TGCGCCAGCAGCTTGCGGGACAGGGAGACGGGAGAGACCCAGTACTTC. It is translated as CASSLRDRETGETQYF.

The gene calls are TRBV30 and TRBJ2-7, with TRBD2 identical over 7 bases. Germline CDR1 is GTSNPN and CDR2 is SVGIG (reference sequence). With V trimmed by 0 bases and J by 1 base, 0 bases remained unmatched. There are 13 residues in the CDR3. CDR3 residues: CAWSVGRSYEQYF. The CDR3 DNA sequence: TGTGCCTGGAGTGTCGGGAGGTCCTACGAGCAGTACTTC. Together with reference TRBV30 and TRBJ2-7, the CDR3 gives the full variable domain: SQTIHQWPATLVQPVGSPLSLECTVEGTSNPNLYWYRQAAGRGLQLLFYSVGIGQISSEVPQNLSASRPQDRQFILSSKKLLLSDSGFYLCAWSVGRSYEQYFGPGTRLTVT.

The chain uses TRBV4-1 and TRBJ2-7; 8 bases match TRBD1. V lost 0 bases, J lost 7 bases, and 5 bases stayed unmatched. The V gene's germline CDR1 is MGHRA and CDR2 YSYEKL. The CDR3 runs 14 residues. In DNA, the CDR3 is TGCGCCAGCAGCCAAGAGGACAGGGCTGAAGAGCAGTACTTC. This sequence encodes CASSQEDRAEEQYF.

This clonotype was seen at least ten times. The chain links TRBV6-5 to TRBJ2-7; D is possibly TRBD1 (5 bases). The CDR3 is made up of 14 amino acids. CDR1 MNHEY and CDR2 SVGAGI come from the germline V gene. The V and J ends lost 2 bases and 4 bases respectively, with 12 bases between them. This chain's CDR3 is CASSYRPGSYEQYF. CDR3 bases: TGTGCCAGCAGTTACAGGCCAGGGTCTTACGAGCAGTACTTC.

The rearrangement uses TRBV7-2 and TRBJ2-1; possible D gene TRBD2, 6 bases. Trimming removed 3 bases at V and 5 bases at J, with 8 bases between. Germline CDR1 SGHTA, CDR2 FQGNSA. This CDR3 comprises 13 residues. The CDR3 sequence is CASSFAGNNEQFF. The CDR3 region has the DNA TGTGCCAGCAGCTTTGCGGGGAACAATGAGCAGTTCTTC. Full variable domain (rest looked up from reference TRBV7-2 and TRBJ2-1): GAGVSQSPSNKVTEKGKDVELRCDPISGHTALYWYRQSLGQGLEFLIYFQGNSAPDKSGLPSDRFSAERTGGSVSTLTIQRTQQEDSAVYLCASSFAGNNEQFFGPGTRLTVL.

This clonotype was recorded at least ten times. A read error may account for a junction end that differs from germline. CDR3 nucleotide sequence: TGTGCCAGCAGAGACCCCAATCAGCCCCAGAATTTT. Protein product: CASRDPNQPQNF. The chain employs TRBV2 and TRBJ1-5; the D is unclear. CDR1 and CDR2 (germline): SNHLY, FYNNEI. This CDR3 region has 12 residues.

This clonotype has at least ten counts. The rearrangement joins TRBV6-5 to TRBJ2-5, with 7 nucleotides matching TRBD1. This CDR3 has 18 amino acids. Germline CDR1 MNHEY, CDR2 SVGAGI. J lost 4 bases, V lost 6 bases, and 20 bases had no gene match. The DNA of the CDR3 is TGTGCCAGCAGCCGCCTACTTCAGCAGGGGGTAGCTAGAGAGACCCAGTACTTC. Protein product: CASSRLLQQGVARETQYF.

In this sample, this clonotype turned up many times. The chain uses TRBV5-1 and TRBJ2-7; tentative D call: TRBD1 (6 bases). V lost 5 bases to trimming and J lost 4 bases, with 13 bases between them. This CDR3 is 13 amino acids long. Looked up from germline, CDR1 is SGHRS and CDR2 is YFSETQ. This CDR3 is CASRTTGSYEQYF. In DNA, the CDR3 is TGCGCCAGCAGAACTACAGGGTCGTACGAGCAGTACTTC.